This TCR beta chain was profiled in a study of blood T cell repertoires in COVID-19. At the level of the study: Donors in the United States, Italy and Spain gave samples during acute or convalescent COVID-19. T cells, B-cell-depleted T cells, or PBMCs provided the cDNA or gDNA that served as material.

Per the study methods: Counts of nucleated cells, estimated from reference gene primer amplification, were obtained. The protocol was immunoSEQ multiplex PCR, while the TCRdb copy is restricted to in-frame clones and leaves out a portion. The DNA gave D and trimming, while V, J and clone size come from that table. The profile shows about 100,000 clones, approximately 86% of them singletons. The CDR3 has 16 residues. With V trimmed by 0 bases and J by 0 bases, 3 bases remained unmatched. The germline gives CDR1 MGHRA, CDR2 YSYEKL. Sequences were obtained from peripheral blood. This rearrangement joins TRBV4-1 to TRBJ2-7, with 9 bases aligning to TRBD2. This TCR was sampled from an elderly man with acute or convalescent COVID-19. The CDR3 DNA sequence: TGCGCCAGCAGCCAAGAGGCTAGCGGGAACTCCTACGAGCAGTACTTC. Translating it yields CASSQEASGNSYEQYF.